This T cell receptor (beta chain) was recorded in a study of OX40 agonist ivuxolimab in advanced cancers. Study-level background: Patients in dose escalation had liver, melanoma, kidney or head and neck cancers.

General observations from the study: Partly responding patients at 0.1-3.0 mg/kg showed some of the smallest clonal expansion. CD8+ T cells averaged more expanded clones than CD4+.

Trimming pared 10 bases from V and 7 bases from J, leaving 16 bases between. CDR3 length equals 13 residues. CDR1 is SNHLY and CDR2 is FYNNEI in the germline V gene. Details on this clone: Antigen specificity is unknown.

Method: immunoSEQ multiplex PCR; TCRdb's copy keeps in-frame clones and lacks some. The sample lists 74,000 or so clones, around 83% seen once, with approximately 2% in the top ten. The V and J genes are TRBV2 and TRBJ1-4, with a weak D call TRBD1 (6 bases). This TCR derives from an adult with an advanced solid tumor such as melanoma, head and neck, liver or kidney cancer. The material sequenced was CD4+ or CD8+ T cells sorted from blood, taken in a trial of the OX40 agonist ivuxolimab. The CDR3 region is CATQEGGGEKLFF. The CDR3 region has the DNA TGTGCCACCCAAGAGGGGGGGGGTGAAAAACTGTTTTTT.